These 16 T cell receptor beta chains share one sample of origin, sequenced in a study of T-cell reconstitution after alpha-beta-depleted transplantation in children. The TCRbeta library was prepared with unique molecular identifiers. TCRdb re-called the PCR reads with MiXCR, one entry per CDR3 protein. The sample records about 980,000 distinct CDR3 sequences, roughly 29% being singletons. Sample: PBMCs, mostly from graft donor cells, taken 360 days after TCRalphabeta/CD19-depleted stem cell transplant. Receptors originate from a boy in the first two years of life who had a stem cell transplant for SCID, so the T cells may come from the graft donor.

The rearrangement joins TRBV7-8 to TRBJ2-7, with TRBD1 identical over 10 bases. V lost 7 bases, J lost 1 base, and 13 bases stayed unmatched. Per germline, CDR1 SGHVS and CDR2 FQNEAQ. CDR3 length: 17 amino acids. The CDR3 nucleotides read TGTGCCAGCACCTTCCGCGTGTGGGACAGGGGTTCCTACGAGCAGTACTTC. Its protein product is CASTFRVWDRGSYEQYF.

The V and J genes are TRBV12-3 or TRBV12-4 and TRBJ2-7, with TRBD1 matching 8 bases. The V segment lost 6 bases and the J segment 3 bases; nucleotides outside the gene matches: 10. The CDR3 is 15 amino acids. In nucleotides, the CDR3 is TGTGCCAGCAGCATAGGACAGGGTCCCTACTACGAGCAGTACTTC. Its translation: CASSIGQGPYYEQYF.

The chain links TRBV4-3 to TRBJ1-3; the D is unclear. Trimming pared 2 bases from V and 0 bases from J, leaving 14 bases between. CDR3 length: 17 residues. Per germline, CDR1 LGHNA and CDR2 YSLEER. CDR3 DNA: TGCGCCAGCAGCCAAAATATCGGAGGTCACTCTGGAAACACCATATATTTT. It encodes CASSQNIGGHSGNTIYF.

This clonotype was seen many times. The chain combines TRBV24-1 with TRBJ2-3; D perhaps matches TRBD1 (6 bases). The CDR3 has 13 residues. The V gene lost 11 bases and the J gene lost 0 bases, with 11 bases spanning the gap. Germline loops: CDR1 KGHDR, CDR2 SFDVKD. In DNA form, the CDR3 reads TGTGCCAGTTCAGGGGTTAGCACAGATACGCAGTATTTT. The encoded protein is CASSGVSTDTQYF.

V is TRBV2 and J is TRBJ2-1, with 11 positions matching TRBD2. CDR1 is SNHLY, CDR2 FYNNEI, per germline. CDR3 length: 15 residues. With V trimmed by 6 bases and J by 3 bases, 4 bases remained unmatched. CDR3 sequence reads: CASRGTSGLYNEQFF. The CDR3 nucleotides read TGTGCCAGCAGGGGGACTAGCGGACTCTACAATGAGCAGTTCTTC.

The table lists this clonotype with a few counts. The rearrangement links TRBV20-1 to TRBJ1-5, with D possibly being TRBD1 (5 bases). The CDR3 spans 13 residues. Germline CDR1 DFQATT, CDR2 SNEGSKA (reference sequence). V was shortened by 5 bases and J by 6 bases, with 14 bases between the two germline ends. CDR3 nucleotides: TGCAGTGCTGCCGAACAGGATGGTCAGCCCCAGCATTTT. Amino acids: CSAAEQDGQPQHF.

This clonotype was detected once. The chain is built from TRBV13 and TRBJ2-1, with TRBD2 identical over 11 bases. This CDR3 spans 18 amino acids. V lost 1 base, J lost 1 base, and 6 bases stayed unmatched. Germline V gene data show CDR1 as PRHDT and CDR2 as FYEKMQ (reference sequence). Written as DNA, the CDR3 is TGTGCCAGCAGCTTAGTTCTAGCGGGGGGCTATTCCTACAATGAGCAGTTCTTC. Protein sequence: CASSLVLAGGYSYNEQFF.

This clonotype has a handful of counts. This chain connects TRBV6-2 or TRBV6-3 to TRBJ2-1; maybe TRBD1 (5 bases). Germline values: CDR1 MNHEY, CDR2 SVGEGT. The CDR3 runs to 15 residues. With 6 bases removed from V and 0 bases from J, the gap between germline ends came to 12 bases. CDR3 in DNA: TGTGCCAGCAGGGTTTGGCAGGGCTCCTACAATGAGCAGTTCTTC. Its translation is CASRVWQGSYNEQFF.

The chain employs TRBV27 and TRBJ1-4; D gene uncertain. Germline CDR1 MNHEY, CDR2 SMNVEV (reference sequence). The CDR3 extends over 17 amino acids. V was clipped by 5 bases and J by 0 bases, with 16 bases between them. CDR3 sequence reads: CASSRARWGATNEKLFF. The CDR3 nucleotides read TGTGCCAGCAGTCGAGCGAGGTGGGGAGCAACTAATGAAAAACTGTTTTTT. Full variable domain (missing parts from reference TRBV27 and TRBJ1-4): EAQVTQNPRYLITVTGKKLTVTCSQNMNHEYMSWYRQDPGLGLRQIYYSMNVEVTDKGDVPEGYKVSRKEKRNFPLILESPSPNQTSLYFCASSRARWGATNEKLFFGSGTQLSVL.

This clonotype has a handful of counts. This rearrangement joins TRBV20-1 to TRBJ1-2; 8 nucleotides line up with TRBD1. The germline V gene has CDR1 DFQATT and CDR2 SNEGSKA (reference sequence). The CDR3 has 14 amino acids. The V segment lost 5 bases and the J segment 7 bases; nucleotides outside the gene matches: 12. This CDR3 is CSAYSSSGGGGYTF. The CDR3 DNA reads TGCAGTGCTTATTCAAGCTCAGGGGGCGGTGGCTACACCTTC.

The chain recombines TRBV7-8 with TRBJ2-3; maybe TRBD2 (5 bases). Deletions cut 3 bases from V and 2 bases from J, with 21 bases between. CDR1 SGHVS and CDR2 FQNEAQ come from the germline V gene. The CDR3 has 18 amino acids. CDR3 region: CASSFQRAGGLSTDTQYF. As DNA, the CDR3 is TGTGCCAGCAGCTTCCAGAGGGCAGGTGGACTTTCCACAGATACGCAGTATTTT.

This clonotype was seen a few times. CDR3 in DNA: TGTGCCAGCATGAATCCCACGGCCGGGGGCACAGATACGCAGTATTTT. This codes for CASMNPTAGGTDTQYF. This chain joins TRBV2 and TRBJ2-3, with a tentative D call TRBD2 (5 bases). V lost 7 bases to trimming and J lost 1 base, with 18 bases between them. This CDR3 is 16 amino acids long. The germline CDR1 and CDR2 sequences are SNHLY and FYNNEI.

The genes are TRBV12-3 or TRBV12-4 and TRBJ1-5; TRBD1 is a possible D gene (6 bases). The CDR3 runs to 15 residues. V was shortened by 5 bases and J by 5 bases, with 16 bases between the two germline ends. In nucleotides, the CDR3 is TGTGCCAGCAGTCAAGTGACAGGCTACCATCAGCCCCAGCATTTT. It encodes CASSQVTGYHQPQHF.

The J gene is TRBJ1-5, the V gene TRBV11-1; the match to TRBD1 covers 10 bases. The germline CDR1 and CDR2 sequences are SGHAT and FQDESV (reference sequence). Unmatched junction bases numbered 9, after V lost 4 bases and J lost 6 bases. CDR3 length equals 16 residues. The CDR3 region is CASSSGTGVTGQPQHF. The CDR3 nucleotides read TGTGCCAGCAGCTCCGGGACAGGGGTTACCGGTCAGCCCCAGCATTTT. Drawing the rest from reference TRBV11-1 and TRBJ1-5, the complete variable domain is EAEVAQSPRYKITEKSQAVAFWCDPISGHATLYWYRQILGQGPELLVQFQDESVVDDSQLPKDRFSAERLKGVDSTLKIQPAELGDSAMYLCASSSGTGVTGQPQHFGDGTRLSIL.

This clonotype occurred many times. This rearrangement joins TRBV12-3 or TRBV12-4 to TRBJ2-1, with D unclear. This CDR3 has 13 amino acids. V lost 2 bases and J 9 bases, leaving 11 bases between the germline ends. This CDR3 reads CASSLKMIGEQFF. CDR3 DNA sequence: TGTGCCAGCAGTTTAAAGATGATAGGTGAGCAGTTCTTC.

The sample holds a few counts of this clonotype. DNA for the CDR3: TGTGCCAGCAGCTCGCGACAGGGCTTGAACACTGAAGCTTTCTTT. Protein product: CASSSRQGLNTEAFF. The chain has TRBV11-2 and TRBJ1-1; 7 bases are shared with TRBD1. Trimming cost V 4 bases and J 0 bases; bases outside gene matches: 5. The CDR3 loop spans 15 amino acids. Germline lookup yields CDR1 SGHAT and CDR2 FQNNGV.